The rows below give T cell receptor beta chains drawn from one sample of a study of beta chain features in type 1 diabetes. Generated by immunoSEQ multiplex PCR, the TCRdb table keeps only in-frame clones and is missing some. The repertoire holds about 68,000 clones, with 49% as singletons. The sequenced material came from central memory CD4+ T cells from blood. The receptors come from a man in his thirties or forties with type 1 diabetes. CDR3s include the opening cysteine and the closing phenylalanine or tryptophan. Fields, in order: V gene, D gene, clone size, J gene, CDR3 protein, CDR3 DNA. D genes are given only for firm matches. Size values are once, few and many counts, or a class for expanded clones, and some rows have none.

>TRBV6-6|-|few|TRBJ2-5
CASSDSGPETQYF
TGTGCCAGCAGTGACTCGGGCCCAGAGACCCAGTACTTC
>TRBV10-3|-|-|TRBJ2-3
CAISEAPEDTQYF
TGTGCCATCAGTGAAGCCCCCGAAGATACGCAGTATTTT
>TRBV2|TRBD1|-|TRBJ2-1
CASSERRGRYNEQFF
TGTGCCAGCAGTGAACGCAGGGGGCGTTACAATGAGCAGTTCTTC
>TRBV19|TRBD1|-|TRBJ2-1
CASSPRQGNEQFF
TGTGCCAGTAGCCCGAGACAGGGCAATGAGCAGTTCTTC
>TRBV7-8|TRBD1|-|TRBJ1-1
CASSLRGGQGNTEAFF
TGTGCCAGCAGCTTAAGGGGGGGACAGGGGAACACTGAAGCTTTCTTT
>TRBV18|-|-|TRBJ2-6
CASSPTNSGANVLTF
TGTGCCAGCTCACCGACTAACTCTGGGGCCAACGTCCTGACTTTC
>TRBV7-2|TRBD1|few|TRBJ2-1
CASSISGTGSYNEQFF
TGTGCCAGCAGCATTTCCGGGACAGGGTCCTACAATGAGCAGTTCTTC
>TRBV2|-|-|TRBJ2-1
CASSEASLYNEQFF
TGTGCCAGCAGTGAAGCCAGTCTTTACAATGAGCAGTTCTTC
>TRBV11-2|-|few|TRBJ2-3
CASSTGKRAGTDTQYF
TGTGCCAGCAGTACGGGGAAGAGGGCAGGCACAGATACGCAGTATTTT
>TRBV2|-|-|TRBJ2-5
CASRREVSGETQYF
TGTGCCAGCAGACGGGAAGTTTCGGGGGAGACCCAGTACTTC
>TRBV18|-|few|TRBJ2-2
CASSSRDTGELFF
TGTGCCAGCTCATCGCGGGACACCGGGGAGCTGTTTTTT
>TRBV9|TRBD2|-|TRBJ2-7
CASSVGNFGGADEQYF
TGTGCCAGCAGCGTAGGAAATTTCGGGGGGGCGGACGAGCAGTACTTC
>TRBV18|TRBD2|-|TRBJ2-7
CASSPAGLAGGEQYF
TGTGCCAGCTCACCAGCGGGGCTAGCGGGAGGGGAGCAGTACTTC
>TRBV7-7|-|-|TRBJ2-5
CASSLGGRGEETQYF
TGTGCTAGCAGCTTAGGTGGCAGGGGAGAGGAGACCCAGTACTTC
>TRBV7-8|-|-|TRBJ1-2
CASSEGPYGYTF
TGTGCCAGCAGCGAGGGCCCCTATGGCTACACCTTC
>TRBV30|-|-|TRBJ2-1
CAWSVSQGTEQFF
TGTGCCTGGAGTGTATCTCAGGGGACTGAGCAGTTCTTC
>TRBV10-3|-|-|TRBJ2-2
CAISDGGRAGELFF
TGTGCCATCAGTGACGGGGGTCGGGCCGGGGAGCTGTTTTTT
>TRBV19|TRBD2|-|TRBJ2-4
CASSGLANIQYF
TGTGCCAGTAGTGGACTAGCTAACATTCAGTACTTC
>TRBV7-2|TRBD2|-|TRBJ2-3
CASSNMGGANTDTQYF
TGTGCCAGCAGTAATATGGGAGGGGCGAACACAGATACGCAGTATTTT
>TRBV6-1|-|-|TRBJ1-1
CASWRPNTEAFF
TGTGCCAGCTGGAGACCGAACACTGAAGCTTTCTTT
>TRBV5-6|-|few|TRBJ1-5
CASSSSGNQPQHF
TGTGCCAGCAGCTCTTCTGGCAATCAGCCCCAGCATTTT
>TRBV5-1|TRBD2|-|TRBJ2-3
CASSPASGRQDTQYF
TGCGCCAGCAGCCCAGCTAGCGGGAGACAAGATACGCAGTATTTT
>TRBV6-6|-|few|TRBJ1-1
CASSRLQKNTEAFF
TGTGCCAGCAGTCGCCTGCAGAAGAACACTGAAGCTTTCTTT
>TRBV18|-|-|TRBJ2-7
CASSPKLSSYEQYF
TGTGCCAGCTCACCAAAACTTAGTAGCTACGAGCAGTACTTC
>TRBV19|-|few|TRBJ1-1
CASSMAVTVVAFF
TGTGCCAGTAGTATGGCAGTCACCGTCGTAGCTTTCTTT
>TRBV18|TRBD1|-|TRBJ2-7
CASSPAGTGGGEQYF
TGTGCCAGCTCACCGGCCGGGACAGGGGGCGGCGAGCAGTACTTC
>TRBV10-3|-|once|TRBJ2-5
CAIAGSGEETQYF
TGTGCCATAGCAGGGTCAGGGGAAGAGACCCAGTACTTC
>TRBV5-1|-|-|TRBJ2-7
CASGRTDSSYEQYF
TGCGCCAGCGGAAGGACAGATAGCTCCTACGAGCAGTACTTC
>TRBV30|-|few|TRBJ2-5
CAWGKGYETQYF
TGTGCCTGGGGCAAGGGGTACGAGACCCAGTACTTC
>TRBV5-1|TRBD1|-|TRBJ1-2
CASSPRTGGQSYGYTF
TGCGCCAGCAGCCCACGGACAGGGGGGCAGAGCTATGGCTACACCTTC
>TRBV13|-|few|TRBJ2-1
CASSLSGYNEQFF
TGTGCCAGCAGCTTATCCGGGTACAATGAGCAGTTCTTC
>TRBV5-1|TRBD2|-|TRBJ2-5
CASTGQLGGGRETQYF
TGCGCCAGCACCGGTCAACTCGGGGGGGGGCGAGAGACCCAGTACTTC
>TRBV4-2|TRBD2|few|TRBJ2-3
CASSQDWRGYTDTQYF
TGTGCCAGCAGCCAAGATTGGCGGGGGTACACAGATACGCAGTATTTT
>TRBV7-9|TRBD1|-|TRBJ1-4
CASSHTGTGVEKLFF
TGTGCCAGCAGCCATACCGGGACAGGGGTTGAAAAACTGTTTTTT
>TRBV6-5|-|-|TRBJ1-1
CASHNPQNTEAFF
TGTGCCAGCCACAACCCACAGAACACTGAAGCTTTCTTT
>TRBV19|-|few|TRBJ2-5
CASSIEETQYF
TGTGCCAGTAGTATCGAAGAGACCCAGTACTTC
>TRBV7-9|-|once|TRBJ1-1
CASSEGLNTEAFF
TGTGCCAGCAGCGAGGGACTCAACACTGAAGCTTTCTTT
>TRBV6-5|-|-|TRBJ2-7
CASSYRPDTNEQYF
TGTGCCAGCAGTTACCGTCCGGACACGAACGAGCAGTACTTC
>TRBV5-6|TRBD1|-|TRBJ1-4
CASSYYGQGASEKLFF
TGTGCCAGCAGCTACTATGGACAGGGGGCAAGTGAAAAACTGTTTTTT
>TRBV14|TRBD1|-|TRBJ2-3
CASSQTDRARDF
TGTGCCAGCAGCCAAACTGACAGGGCGAGGGATTTT
>TRBV4-1|-|-|TRBJ2-1
CASSPSTGRGNNEQFF
TGCGCCAGCAGCCCAAGCACCGGGAGAGGGAACAATGAGCAGTTCTTC
>TRBV19|TRBD2|-|TRBJ2-7
CASSRGLAKSSYEQYF
TGTGCCAGTAGTAGGGGACTAGCGAAATCCTCCTACGAGCAGTACTTC
>TRBV10-3|TRBD1|few|TRBJ2-5
CAISPARQGAFQGQYF
TGTGCCATCAGTCCAGCCCGACAGGGAGCTTTTCAGGGCCAGTACTTC
>TRBV29-1|-|few|TRBJ2-1
CSVGRGYNEQFF
TGCAGCGTTGGCAGGGGTTACAATGAGCAGTTCTTC
>TRBV5-6|-|-|TRBJ2-7
CASSFSGKVYEQYF
TGTGCCAGCAGCTTTAGCGGAAAGGTCTACGAGCAGTACTTC
>TRBV6-1|TRBD1|few|TRBJ2-5
CASSEWDRPPGTQYF
TGTGCCAGCAGTGAATGGGACAGGCCTCCAGGGACCCAGTACTTC
>TRBV2|-|few|TRBJ2-3
CASKGSRRTDTQYF
TGTGCCAGCAAGGGCTCGAGGAGGACAGATACGCAGTATTTT
>TRBV7-6|-|few|TRBJ2-7
CASSPRSGAYEQYF
TGTGCCAGCAGCCCCCGGTCAGGGGCCTACGAGCAGTACTTC